This T cell receptor (beta chain) was documented in a study of shared clonotypes between healthy human individuals. This table comes from immunoSEQ multiplex PCR, and its TCRdb copy is limited to in-frame clones, with some not included. The repertoire holds 2.5 million or so clones, with 85% to 95% as singletons. The sample taken for sequencing was naive CD4+ T cells sorted from blood. Subset here: CD45RA+ positively selected. The clonotype comes from a man in his late teens or twenties in good health.

In DNA form, the CDR3 reads TGCGCCAGCTGCCCGGGACACCTACAAGAGACCCAGTACTTC. Its protein product is CASCPGHLQETQYF. The rearrangement links TRBV5-1 to TRBJ2-5; D possibly corresponds to TRBD1 (6 bases). Germline CDR1 and CDR2: SGHRS and YFSETQ. This CDR3 contains 14 residues. Trimming stripped 7 bases from V and 2 bases from J, with 15 bases between.